The clone carrying this TCR beta chain was seen at least ten times. Its antigen is not known. Time point meaning: longitudinal time-point 2. With 10-nucleotide random UMIs included, cDNA was synthesized by 5'RACE. The yield of each sequencing run was over 160 million TCR-beta sequences from 15-18 subjects. TCRdb fed the 5' RACE reads into MiXCR, producing one record per CDR3 protein. The sample contains roughly 60,000 distinct CDR3 sequences, more than 8% of which appear only once. This sample was taken from a study of neurological immune-mediated disorders. Findings and limits, study-wide: HTLV-1-associated myelopathy showed the most TCR clonal expansion; multiple sclerosis the least, below healthy controls.

The germline V gene has CDR1 SGHTA and CDR2 FQGNSA. This CDR3 is built from 15 residues. The V and J ends lost 4 bases and 3 bases, in that order; junction bases with no gene match: 6. The clonotype originates from a man younger than 40 in good health. Sequencing input: PBMCs. The chain combines TRBV7-2 with TRBJ1-1; 9 nucleotides align to TRBD1. The CDR3 coding sequence is TGTGCCAGCAGCTCAACAGGGGGCGGGTACACTGAAGCTTTCTTT. This codes for CASSSTGGGYTEAFF.